The text below deals with one T cell receptor beta chain. The data originate from a study of blood T cell repertoires in COVID-19. Profiled with immunoSEQ multiplex PCR; TCRdb holds only in-frame clones, not every one. The sample shows over 250,000 clones, about 80% of them seen only once. Trimming shortened V by 7 bases and J by 4 bases, and 24 bases separated the two germline ends. Germline V lookup: CDR1 LNHDA, CDR2 SQIVND (reference sequence). This CDR3 has 17 residues. Input material: peripheral blood. The sequence was obtained from an elderly woman with acute or convalescent COVID-19. The gene calls are TRBV19 and TRBJ2-3; tentative D call: TRBD1 (5 bases). The DNA for the CDR3 is TGTGCCAGTAAAGGGGCTTTGGTCGGAGTTGGCGCAGATACGCAGTATTTT. The encoded protein is CASKGALVGVGADTQYF.